This TCR beta chain was captured by sequencing in a study of control samples from healthy donors and cancer patients. Some clones are missing from TCRdb's copy, which holds only in-frame ones; the method was immunoSEQ multiplex PCR. The sample records around 84,000 clones, roughly 84% being singletons. This clone showed up just once. The receptor comes from a man between 60 and 75 years old with head and neck cancer. The sample taken for sequencing was PBMCs.

CDR3 protein: CASSLTGTGVSPGTQYF. The CDR3 DNA reads TGTGCCAGCAGTTTAACGGGGACAGGGGTTTCGCCAGGTACGCAGTATTTT. The V call is TRBV28, the J call TRBJ2-3, with 10 bases aligning to TRBD1. Unmatched junction bases numbered 13, after V lost 2 bases and J lost 8 bases. CDR1 is MDHEN and CDR2 is SYDVKM in the germline V gene. CDR3 size: 17 residues.